This note documents a single T cell receptor beta chain sequence. Profiling relied on immunoSEQ multiplex PCR, and the TCRdb table lists in-frame clones only, not all of them. The sample lists about 190,000 clones; around 86% were seen once. This specimen belongs to a study of blood T cell repertoires in COVID-19. This CDR3 is built from 12 residues. The J segment lost 6 bases and the V segment lost 7 bases, leaving 6 bases of the junction unmatched. The germline gives CDR1 SNHLY, CDR2 FYNNEI. The sequenced sample was PBMCs or T cells enriched from blood (not recorded which). This TCR derives from a woman between 40 and 50 years old in a cohort exposed to, infected with or recovered from COVID-19 (not recorded which). V usage is TRBV2 and J usage is TRBJ2-7, with 7 bases lining up with TRBD1. This CDR3 is CASTTGVSEQYF. The CDR3 DNA is TGTGCCAGCACTACAGGGGTTAGCGAGCAGTACTTC. The full variable domain, in which reference TRBV2 and TRBJ2-7 provide the parts outside the CDR3, is EPEVTQTPSHQVTQMGQEVILRCVPISNHLYFYWYRQILGQKVEFLVSFYNNEISEKSEIFDDQFSVERPDGSNFTLKIRSTKLEDSAMYFCASTTGVSEQYFGPGTRLTVT.